This is a list of T cell receptor beta chains from one sample in a study of T cells in Graves' hyperthyroidism and ophthalmopathy. One entry per CDR3 protein, called by TCRdb with MiXCR from the multiplex PCR reads. This repertoire shows about 570,000 distinct CDR3 sequences, about 43% found once; its top ten account for about 20%. What was sequenced was peripheral blood or thyroid tissue (not recorded which). All receptors derive from an adult woman with Graves' disease, either hyperthyroidism or ophthalmopathy (not recorded which). CDR3s include the opening cysteine and the closing phenylalanine or tryptophan. A D gene is named only where the DNA matches it firmly. Only some rows state a clone size, as once, few, many or a class for expanded clones.

-,16,TRBJ1-6,many,TRBV10-3,TGTGCCATCAGCTTGTTGCCGACCAGGGTCGTTTCACCCCTCCACTTT,CAISLLPTRVVSPLHF
TRBD2,13,TRBJ2-7,-,TRBV29-1,TGCAGCTTAGCGGGCCAGAACTCCTACGAGCAGTACTTC,CSLAGQNSYEQYF
-,16,TRBJ1-1,many,TRBV5-8,TGTGCCAGCAGCTCACGACAGCGAGCTATGAACACTGAAGCTTTCTTT,CASSSRQRAMNTEAFF
-,14,TRBJ2-7,-,TRBV27,TGTGCCAGCAGTTTACAACAGTCCACCTACGAGCAGTACTTC,CASSLQQSTYEQYF
-,13,TRBJ1-4,-,TRBV7-2,TGTGCCAGCAGCTTACGGTTTGGAGGTGAACTGTTTTTT,CASSLRFGGELFF
-,10,TRBJ2-7,-,TRBV10-3,TGTGCCATCAGGGGGAACGAGCAGTACTTC,CAIRGNEQYF
-,13,TRBJ2-5,-,TRBV6-1,TGTGCCAGCAGATCCGGGACCTCTGAGACCCGGTACTTC,CASRSGTSETRYF
TRBD1,17,TRBJ1-2,many,TRBV10-3,TGTGCCATCAGTGCCGGGACAGGGGCGTCAGCTAACTATGGCTACACCTTC,CAISAGTGASANYGYTF
-,16,TRBJ1-1,-,TRBV7-8,TGTGCCAGCAGCTTAGCGGGGACTCACGATAACACTGAAGCTTTCTTT,CASSLAGTHDNTEAFF
TRBD1,15,TRBJ1-6,many,TRBV19,TGTGCCAGTAGTCCCAGGGACAGGGAAACGGCACCCCTCCACTTT,CASSPRDRETAPLHF
-,14,TRBJ2-7,many,TRBV5-6,TGTGCCAGCACCATTGGAGGGGAGATCTACGAGCAGTACTTC,CASTIGGEIYEQYF
TRBD2,13,TRBJ2-2,many,TRBV5-1,TGTGCCAGCAGTTTGGGAGGGCCCGGGGAGCTGTTTTTT,CASSLGGPGELFF
-,13,TRBJ2-3,-,TRBV7-9,TGTGCCAGCAGCTTAACCGGGGGAGATACGCAGTATTTT,CASSLTGGDTQYF
TRBD2,15,TRBJ2-7,-,TRBV7-7,TGTGCCAGCAGCTTAAAAGCGGGAGGGCGAGACGAGCAGTACTTC,CASSLKAGGRDEQYF
TRBD1,14,TRBJ1-5,once,TRBV15,TGTGCCACCAGCAGAGGCAAGACAGGGGCCCTCAGGCATTTT,CATSRGKTGALRHF
-,12,TRBJ1-2,few,TRBV7-9,TGTGCCAGCAGCCCCAGGGTGTATGGCTACACCTTC,CASSPRVYGYTF
-,15,TRBJ1-1,many,TRBV13,TGTGCCAGCAGTTCTGCCCACCAGGGTAACACTGAAGCTTTCTTT,CASSSAHQGNTEAFF
-,14,TRBJ1-4,many,TRBV10-3,TGTGCCATCAGTCGGGACCTATTAGATGAAAAACTGTTTTTT,CAISRDLLDEKLFF
-,12,TRBJ2-7,-,TRBV15,TGTGCCACCAGCAGCTTGAGCTACGAGCAGTACTTC,CATSSLSYEQYF
TRBD2,15,TRBJ2-5,-,TRBV10-3,TGTGCCATCACCACCGGGGAGGGGATGATGGAGACCCAGTACTTC,CAITTGEGMMETQYF
-,14,TRBJ2-2,many,TRBV5-1,TGCGCCAGCAGCTTGGGAGCGGAGGCCGGGGAGCTGTTTTTT,CASSLGAEAGELFF
-,11,TRBJ2-6,-,TRBV2,TGTGCCAGCAGTAGGGGCCAGCAAGAGACTTTC,CASSRGQQETF
-,16,TRBJ2-7,-,TRBV9,TGTGCCAGCAGCGTCCACAGGGTTGGAAAATCCTACGAGCAGTACTTC,CASSVHRVGKSYEQYF
-,14,TRBJ1-1,-,TRBV7-3,TGTGCCAGCAGCTTTAGCGGACACTACACTGAAGCTTTCTTT,CASSFSGHYTEAFF
TRBD2,17,TRBJ2-7,few,TRBV6-5,TGTGCCAGCAGTACCACCCCGACCTGGCTAGCGGGGGTCGAGCAGTACTTC,CASSTTPTWLAGVEQYF
-,13,TRBJ2-5,once,TRBV7-2,TGTGCCAGCAGCTTAGTGTCAGGGGAGACCCAGTACTTC,CASSLVSGETQYF
TRBD2,17,TRBJ2-7,many,TRBV27,TGTGCCAGCAGTTCTCAAACCCTAGCGGGAGGGCCGTACGAGCAGTACTTC,CASSSQTLAGGPYEQYF
-,18,TRBJ2-7,many,TRBV11-2,TGTGCCAGCAGCTTAGGAAGGGGCAGGGTTTTTCTTTCGTACGAGCAGTACTTC,CASSLGRGRVFLSYEQYF
TRBD1,14,TRBJ2-7,many,TRBV6-5,TGTGCCAGCAGTTACGGGACAGGATATTACGAGCAGTACTTC,CASSYGTGYYEQYF
-,13,TRBJ1-1,-,TRBV20-1,TGCAGTGCTGACCTAGACCGGCTCACTGAAGCTTTCTTT,CSADLDRLTEAFF
-,16,TRBJ1-5,-,TRBV10-3,TGTGCCATCAGTGCACAAAAGGGCAGCTCCGATCAGCCCCAGCATTTT,CAISAQKGSSDQPQHF
-,13,TRBJ1-4,few,TRBV7-2,TGTGCCAGCAGCTTCGAAGCGAATGAAAAACTGTTTTTT,CASSFEANEKLFF
TRBD2,17,TRBJ2-5,many,TRBV24-1,TGTGCCACCAGTGATCCCCGTAAGGCGGGAGGGCCCGAGACCCAGTACTTC,CATSDPRKAGGPETQYF
TRBD2,13,TRBJ2-7,-,TRBV10-3,TGTGCCACGAAGGGACTAGCGGGCTACGAGCAGTACTTC,CATKGLAGYEQYF
-,16,TRBJ2-2,many,TRBV7-9,TGTGCCAGCAGCTTCGAACCGCCAACGAACACCGGGGAGCTGTTTTTT,CASSFEPPTNTGELFF
-,13,TRBJ2-6,once,TRBV19,TGTGCCAGTACCCCGGCGGACAGTAGGACTGAAGCTTTC,CASTPADSRTEAF
TRBD1,14,TRBJ1-5,-,TRBV2,TGTGCCAGCACCCTGACAGGGGGCAATCAGCCCCAGCATTTT,CASTLTGGNQPQHF
-,14,TRBJ1-1,-,TRBV11-3,TGTGCCAGCAGCCCAGGACTAGGGGGGCGTCGGGCTTTCTTT,CASSPGLGGRRAFF
-,16,TRBJ1-2,many,TRBV4-1,TGCGCCAGCAGCCAATCTTCAGGGGTACCAATCTATGGCTACACCTTC,CASSQSSGVPIYGYTF
-,14,TRBJ1-2,many,TRBV2,TGTGCCAGCAGCCGGGAGGGTCGTTTTGATGGCTACACCTTC,CASSREGRFDGYTF
-,13,TRBJ1-5,many,TRBV6-5,TGTGCCAGCAGTTACGGGACCAATCAGCCCCAGCATTTT,CASSYGTNQPQHF
-,13,TRBJ1-3,-,TRBV7-9,TGTGCCAGTGGACCGACCTCTGGAAACACCATATATTTT,CASGPTSGNTIYF
-,11,TRBJ1-1,once,TRBV28,TGTGCCACCAACGAGAACACTGAAGCTTTCTTT,CATNENTEAFF
TRBD2,13,TRBJ2-5,once,TRBV20-1,TGCAGTGCTATCCGGACGGGGGGGACGCCCCAGTACTTC,CSAIRTGGTPQYF
-,13,TRBJ2-7,many,TRBV30,TGTGCCTGGAATGAGGGGGGGCCTTACGAGCAGTACTTC,CAWNEGGPYEQYF
-,14,TRBJ2-5,-,TRBV7-9,TGTGCCTCCTCGCGGGCTAGCGACCAAGAGACCCAGTACTTC,CASSRASDQETQYF
-,16,TRBJ1-2,-,TRBV15,TGTGCCACCAGCAGGCAAGGGACCGCGAGGGCGTATGGCTACACCTTC,CATSRQGTARAYGYTF
TRBD1,17,TRBJ1-5,-,TRBV7-9,TGTGCCAGCAGCCAATCCCCGGGACAGGGGCCTGGATGGCCCCAGCATTTT,CASSQSPGQGPGWPQHF
TRBD1,16,TRBJ1-2,many,TRBV6-1,TGTGCCAGCAGTGGGGTCGCAGGGACAGGAGGGGATGGCTACACCTTC,CASSGVAGTGGDGYTF
TRBD1,20,TRBJ2-6,-,TRBV7-3,TGTGCCAGCAGCTCCATAGGAAACAGGGGGCGAAGCTCTGGGGCCAACGTCCTGACTTTC,CASSSIGNRGRSSGANVLTF
-,13,TRBJ1-1,once,TRBV29-1,TGCAGCTTGGGGGCAGGCGAGGCGGCTGAAGCTTTCTTT,CSLGAGEAAEAFF
TRBD1,14,TRBJ1-2,-,TRBV18,TGTGCCAGCTCACCAACAGGGGATACGGATGGCTACACCTTC,CASSPTGDTDGYTF
-,13,TRBJ1-2,-,TRBV7-3,TGTGCCAGCAGCGGCAGGATTAACTATGGCTACACCTTC,CASSGRINYGYTF
-,17,TRBJ1-4,-,TRBV4-1,TGCGCCAGCAGCCAAGAAAGGAAGAGGGCAACTAATGAAAAACTGTTTTTT,CASSQERKRATNEKLFF
TRBD2,15,TRBJ2-5,many,TRBV9,TGTGCCAGCAGCGTGAGCGGGAGGGCCGGGGAGACCCAGTACTTC,CASSVSGRAGETQYF
-,13,TRBJ1-5,many,TRBV11-2,TGTGCCAGCAGCTTAGCGGCGGATCAGCCCCAGCATTTT,CASSLAADQPQHF
-,13,TRBJ2-7,-,TRBV5-1,TGCGCCAGCAGCCCCCTTGGGAACACCGGGCAGTACTTC,CASSPLGNTGQYF
TRBD1,19,TRBJ1-5,-,TRBV7-3,TGTGCCAGCAGCTTAACGCCGGGACAGAACGAATATAGCAATCAGCCCCAGCATTTT,CASSLTPGQNEYSNQPQHF
-,15,TRBJ1-4,many,TRBV7-9,TGTGCCAGCAGCTTAGATGGGCTGCGCGATGAAAAACTGTTTTTT,CASSLDGLRDEKLFF
-,15,TRBJ1-3,-,TRBV7-8,TGTGCCAACCTCAGGGGTGGGGCGGCTGGAAACACCATATATTTT,CANLRGGAAGNTIYF